The following is a T cell receptor (beta chain) sequence with its context. The antigen remains undetermined. In nominal health when sampled, donors likely had unrecorded immune exposures nonetheless. Researchers ran the PCR with 60 Vbeta and 13 Jbeta primers. TCRdb's table, derived via immunoSEQ multiplex PCR, lists solely in-frame clones and lacks some. The data contain 110,000 to 150,000 clones, approximately 79% of them singletons. The sample is drawn from a study of cytomegalovirus exposure and HLA in healthy donors. Study findings and constraints: Solely CMV serostatus was available to characterize immune exposure. For cytomegalovirus status, the classifier reportedly gave diagnoses with high specificity and sensitivity. The authors considered a cluster of highly shared sequence variants likely to be a sequencing artifact.

CDR3 size: 15 residues. Germline V gene lookup returns CDR1 SGHNT and CDR2 YYREEE (reference sequence). V shed 4 bases, J shed 6 bases, and the junction held 9 bases outside the gene matches. The material sequenced was PBMCs. This sequence originates from a woman aged 25-40 years in good health and CMV-seronegative. The chain uses TRBV5-4 and TRBJ2-1, with 8 bases aligning to TRBD2. CDR3 DNA: TGTGCCAGCAGCCCGGGGGGGCCATTGGGCAATGAGCAGTTCTTC. Its protein is CASSPGGPLGNEQFF. Looking up the rest from reference TRBV5-4 and TRBJ2-1 gives the full variable domain: ETGVTQSPTHLIKTRGQQVTLRCSSQSGHNTVSWYQQALGQGPQFIFQYYREEENGRGNFPPRFSGLQFPNYSSELNVNALELDDSALYLCASSPGGPLGNEQFFGPGTRLTVL.